One TCR beta chain is described in this entry. This entry is derived from a study of Ad26.COV2.S vaccination and SARS-CoV-2 variants. Germline loops: CDR1 ENHRY, CDR2 SYGVKD. V was clipped by 4 bases and J by 2 bases, with 12 bases between them. The CDR3 spans 15 residues. The assay was immunoSEQ multiplex PCR, and TCRdb's table has in-frame clones only and misses some. The sample records 300,000 to 350,000 clones, about 88% being singletons. This sample's treatment: around 19 received Ad26.COV2.S at low or high dose, single or two shots; a few received placebo; per-sample allocation not given. Specimen acquisition occurred on day 63 following the initial vaccine or placebo injection. Based in Boston, the donor was an adult of 18-55 years.

Sequencing used peripheral blood, obtained in a trial of Ad26.COV2.S vaccine versus placebo. This sequence was found in a person between 18 and 65 years old who received the Ad26.COV2.S COVID-19 vaccine or a placebo. V gene TRBV10-3 combines with J gene TRBJ2-1, with D unclear. The CDR3: CAISGRSSTYNEQFF. The CDR3, as DNA: TGTGCCATCAGTGGGCGGTCCTCAACCTACAATGAGCAGTTCTTC.